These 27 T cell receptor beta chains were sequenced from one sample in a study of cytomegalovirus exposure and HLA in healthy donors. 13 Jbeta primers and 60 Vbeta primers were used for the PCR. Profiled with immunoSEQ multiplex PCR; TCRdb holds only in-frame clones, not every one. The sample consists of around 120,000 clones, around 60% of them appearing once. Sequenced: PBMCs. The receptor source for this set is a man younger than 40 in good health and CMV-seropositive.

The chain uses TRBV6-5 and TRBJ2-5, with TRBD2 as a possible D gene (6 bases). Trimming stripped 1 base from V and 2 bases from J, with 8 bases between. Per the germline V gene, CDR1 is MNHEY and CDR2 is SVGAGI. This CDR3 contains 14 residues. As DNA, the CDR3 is TGTGCCAGCAGTTACTTAGGAGGGCAAGAGACCCAGTACTTC. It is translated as CASSYLGGQETQYF.

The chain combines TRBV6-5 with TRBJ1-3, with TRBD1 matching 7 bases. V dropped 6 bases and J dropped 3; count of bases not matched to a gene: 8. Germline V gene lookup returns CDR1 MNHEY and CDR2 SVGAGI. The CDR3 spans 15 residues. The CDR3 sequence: CASRPTGTGGNTIYF. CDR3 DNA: TGTGCCAGCAGGCCGACAGGGACCGGTGGAAACACCATATATTTT.

CDR3 nucleotides: TGCAGCGTTGATATGGATACGCAGTATTTT. It yields the protein CSVDMDTQYF. The gene calls are TRBV29-1 and TRBJ2-3, with D unclear. CDR1 and CDR2 from the germline V gene are SQVTM and ANQGSEA. CDR3 length: 10 residues. With 3 bases removed from V and 6 bases from J, the gap between germline ends came to 4 bases.

In DNA, the CDR3 is TGTGCCAGCAGCGGGACTAGCGGGGGGTCAGACCGCTACGAGCAGTACTTC. Protein: CASSGTSGGSDRYEQYF. The chain recombines TRBV2 with TRBJ2-7, with TRBD2 matching 15 bases. The CDR3 is 17 amino acids. Germline CDR1 SNHLY, CDR2 FYNNEI. V was clipped by 6 bases and J by 3 bases; unmatched bases: 9.

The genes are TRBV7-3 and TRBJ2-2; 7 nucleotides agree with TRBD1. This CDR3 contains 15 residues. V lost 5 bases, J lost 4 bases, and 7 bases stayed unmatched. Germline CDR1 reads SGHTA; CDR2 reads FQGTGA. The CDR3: CASSVQGSGTGELFF. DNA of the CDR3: TGTGCCAGCAGCGTACAGGGGTCCGGCACCGGGGAGCTGTTTTTT.

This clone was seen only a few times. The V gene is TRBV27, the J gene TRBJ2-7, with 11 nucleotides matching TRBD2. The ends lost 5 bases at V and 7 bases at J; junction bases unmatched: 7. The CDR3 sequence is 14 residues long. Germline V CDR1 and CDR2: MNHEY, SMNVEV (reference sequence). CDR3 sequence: CASSTRTSGLEQYF. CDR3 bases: TGTGCCAGCAGTACTAGGACTAGCGGGTTAGAGCAGTACTTC.

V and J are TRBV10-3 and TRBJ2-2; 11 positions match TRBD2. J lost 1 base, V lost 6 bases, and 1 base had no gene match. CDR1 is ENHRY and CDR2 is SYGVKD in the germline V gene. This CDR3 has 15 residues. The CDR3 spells CAIRLAGENTGELFF. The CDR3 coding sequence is TGTGCCATCAGACTAGCGGGGGAGAACACCGGGGAGCTGTTTTTT.

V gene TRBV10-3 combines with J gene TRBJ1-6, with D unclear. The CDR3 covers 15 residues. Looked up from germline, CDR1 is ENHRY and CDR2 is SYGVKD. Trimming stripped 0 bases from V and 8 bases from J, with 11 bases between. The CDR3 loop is CAISESATLDSPLHF. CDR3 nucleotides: TGTGCCATCAGTGAGTCAGCGACTCTCGATTCACCCCTCCACTTT.

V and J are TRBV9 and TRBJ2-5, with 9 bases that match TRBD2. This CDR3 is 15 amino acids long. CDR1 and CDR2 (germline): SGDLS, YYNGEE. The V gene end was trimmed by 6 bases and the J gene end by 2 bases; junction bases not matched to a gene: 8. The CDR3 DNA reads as TGTGCCAGCACCGTGGCGGGGGGGCGGCAAGAGACCCAGTACTTC. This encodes CASTVAGGRQETQYF.

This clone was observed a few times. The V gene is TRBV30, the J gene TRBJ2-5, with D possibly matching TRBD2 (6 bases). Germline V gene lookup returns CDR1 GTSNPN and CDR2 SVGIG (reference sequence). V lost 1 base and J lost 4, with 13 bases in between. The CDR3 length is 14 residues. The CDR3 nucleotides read TGTGCCTGGAGTGCCCTGCGGGGAGGAGAGACCCAGTACTTC. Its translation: CAWSALRGGETQYF.

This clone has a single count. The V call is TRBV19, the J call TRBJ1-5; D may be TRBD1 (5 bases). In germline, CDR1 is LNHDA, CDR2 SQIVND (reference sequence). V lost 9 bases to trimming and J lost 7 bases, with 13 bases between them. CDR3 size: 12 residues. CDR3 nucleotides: TGTGCCAGCGGGACTTTGGGACAGCCCCAGCATTTT. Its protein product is CASGTLGQPQHF.

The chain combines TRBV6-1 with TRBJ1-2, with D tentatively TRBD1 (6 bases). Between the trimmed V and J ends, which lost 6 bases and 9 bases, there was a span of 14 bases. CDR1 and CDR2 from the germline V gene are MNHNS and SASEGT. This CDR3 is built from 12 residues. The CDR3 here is CASSPNRDSYTF. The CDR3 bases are TGTGCCAGCAGCCCTAACAGGGACAGCTACACCTTC.

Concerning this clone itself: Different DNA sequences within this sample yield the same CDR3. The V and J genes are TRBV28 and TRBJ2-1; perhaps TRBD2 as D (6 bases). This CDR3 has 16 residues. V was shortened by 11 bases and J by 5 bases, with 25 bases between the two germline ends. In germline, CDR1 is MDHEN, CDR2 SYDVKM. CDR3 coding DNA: TGTGCCTCCAGCTTCCCTGGGGGACTCCCTGACAATGAGCAGTTCTTC. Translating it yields CASSFPGGLPDNEQFF.

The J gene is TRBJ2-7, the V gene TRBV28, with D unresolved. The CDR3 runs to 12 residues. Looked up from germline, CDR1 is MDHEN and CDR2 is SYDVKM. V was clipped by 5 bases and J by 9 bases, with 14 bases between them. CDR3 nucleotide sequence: TGTGCCAGCAGTCAGAACACCCAAATGCAGTACTTC. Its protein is CASSQNTQMQYF.

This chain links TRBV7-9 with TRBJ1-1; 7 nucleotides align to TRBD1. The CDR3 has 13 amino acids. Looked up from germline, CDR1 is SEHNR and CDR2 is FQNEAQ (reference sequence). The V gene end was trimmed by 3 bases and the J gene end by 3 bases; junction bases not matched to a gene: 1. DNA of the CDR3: TGTGCCAGCAGCTTTACAGGGGACACTGAAGCTTTCTTT. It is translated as CASSFTGDTEAFF. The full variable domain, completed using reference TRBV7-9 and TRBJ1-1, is DTGVSQNPRHKITKRGQNVTFRCDPISEHNRLYWYRQTLGQGPEFLTYFQNEAQLEKSRLLSDRFSAERPKGSFSTLEIQRTEQGDSAMYLCASSFTGDTEAFFGQGTRLTVV.

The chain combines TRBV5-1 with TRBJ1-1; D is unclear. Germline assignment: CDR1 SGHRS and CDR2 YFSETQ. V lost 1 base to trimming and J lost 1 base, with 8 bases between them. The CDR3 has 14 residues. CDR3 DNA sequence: TGCGCCAGCAGCTTGTTAGCGGAGAACACTGAAGCTTTCTTT. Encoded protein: CASSLLAENTEAFF. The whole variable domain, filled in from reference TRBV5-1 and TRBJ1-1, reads KAGVTQTPRYLIKTRGQQVTLSCSPISGHRSVSWYQQTPGQGLQFLFEYFSETQRNKGNFPGRFSGRQFSNSRSEMNVSTLELGDSALYLCASSLLAENTEAFFGQGTRLTVV.

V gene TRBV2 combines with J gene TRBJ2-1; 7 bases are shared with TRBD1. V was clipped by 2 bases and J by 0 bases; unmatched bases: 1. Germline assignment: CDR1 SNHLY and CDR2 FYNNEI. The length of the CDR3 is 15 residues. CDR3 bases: TGTGCCAGCAGTGAAAACAGGGGCTCCTACAATGAGCAGTTCTTC. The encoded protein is CASSENRGSYNEQFF.

The CDR3 loop is CASSLSSVAKNIQYF. The CDR3 coding sequence is TGCGCCAGCAGCTTGAGTTCGGTAGCCAAAAACATTCAGTACTTC. This chain joins TRBV5-1 and TRBJ2-4; D gene ambiguous. The CDR3 contains 15 residues. Trimming took 1 base from V and 0 from J, leaving 8 bases between them. The germline V gene encodes CDR1 SGHRS and CDR2 YFSETQ.

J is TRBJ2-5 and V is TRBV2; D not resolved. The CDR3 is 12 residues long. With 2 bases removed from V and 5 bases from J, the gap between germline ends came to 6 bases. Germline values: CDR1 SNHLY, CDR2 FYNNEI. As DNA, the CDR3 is TGTGCCAGCAGTGAACAACAGGAGACCCAGTACTTC. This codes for CASSEQQETQYF.

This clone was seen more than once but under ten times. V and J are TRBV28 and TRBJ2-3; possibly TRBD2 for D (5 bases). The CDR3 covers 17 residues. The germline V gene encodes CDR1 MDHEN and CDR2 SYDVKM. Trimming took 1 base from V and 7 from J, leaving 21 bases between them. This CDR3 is CASSLFQIGRGTNTQYF. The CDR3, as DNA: TGTGCCAGCAGTTTATTCCAGATCGGACGGGGAACGAATACGCAGTATTTT.

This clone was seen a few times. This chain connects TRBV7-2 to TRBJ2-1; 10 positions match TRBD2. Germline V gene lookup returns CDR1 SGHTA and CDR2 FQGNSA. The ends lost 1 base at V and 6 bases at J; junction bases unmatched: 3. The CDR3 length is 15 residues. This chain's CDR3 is CASSLDGLAVNEQFF. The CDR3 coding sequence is TGTGCCAGCAGCTTAGATGGACTAGCGGTCAATGAGCAGTTCTTC.

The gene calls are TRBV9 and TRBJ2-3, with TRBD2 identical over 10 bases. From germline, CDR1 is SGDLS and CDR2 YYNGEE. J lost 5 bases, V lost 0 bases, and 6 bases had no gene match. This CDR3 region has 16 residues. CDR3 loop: CASSVGLAGAQDTQYF. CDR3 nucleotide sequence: TGTGCCAGCAGCGTAGGGCTAGCGGGGGCCCAAGATACGCAGTATTTT.

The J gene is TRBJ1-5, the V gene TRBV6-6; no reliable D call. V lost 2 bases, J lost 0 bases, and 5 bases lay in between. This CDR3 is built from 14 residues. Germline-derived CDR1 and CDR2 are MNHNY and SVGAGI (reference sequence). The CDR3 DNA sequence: TGTGCCAGCAGTTACGGCGGTAGCAATCAGCCCCAGCATTTT. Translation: CASSYGGSNQPQHF.

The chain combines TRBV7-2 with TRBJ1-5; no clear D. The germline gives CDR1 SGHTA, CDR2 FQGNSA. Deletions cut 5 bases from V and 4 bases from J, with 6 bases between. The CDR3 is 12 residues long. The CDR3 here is CASSPPNQPQHF. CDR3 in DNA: TGTGCCAGCAGCCCCCCAAATCAGCCCCAGCATTTT. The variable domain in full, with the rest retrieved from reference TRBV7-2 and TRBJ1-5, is GAGVSQSPSNKVTEKGKDVELRCDPISGHTALYWYRQSLGQGLEFLIYFQGNSAPDKSGLPSDRFSAERTGGSVSTLTIQRTQQEDSAVYLCASSPPNQPQHFGDGTRLSIL.

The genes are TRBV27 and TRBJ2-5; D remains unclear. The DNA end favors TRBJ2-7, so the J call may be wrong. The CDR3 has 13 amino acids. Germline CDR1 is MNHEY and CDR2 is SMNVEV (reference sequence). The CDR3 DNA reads TGTGCCAGCAGTTGGGCAGGCTCCTACGAGCAGTACTTC. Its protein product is CASSWAGSYEQYF.

The CDR3 region is CASSVYREVADTQYF. As DNA, the CDR3 is TGTGCCAGCAGCGTGTATAGGGAGGTGGCAGATACGCAGTATTTT. The chain employs TRBV9 and TRBJ2-3; D is perhaps TRBD2 (6 bases). The CDR3 sequence is 15 residues long. The germline V gene has CDR1 SGDLS and CDR2 YYNGEE. Deletions cut 2 bases from V and 4 bases from J, with 14 bases between.

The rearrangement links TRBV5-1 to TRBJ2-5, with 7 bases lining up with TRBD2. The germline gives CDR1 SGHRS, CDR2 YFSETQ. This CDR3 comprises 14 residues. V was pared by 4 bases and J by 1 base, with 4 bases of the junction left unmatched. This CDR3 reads CASSLRTSQETQYF. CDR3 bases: TGCGCCAGCAGCCTTCGGACTAGCCAAGAGACCCAGTACTTC.